This TCR beta chain was obtained from a study of regulatory T cells in long-lasting Graves disease. General study results and limits: Shared public clonotypes totalled approximately 3,000 in persistent patients, compared with 966 in new patients. TRBV28, TRBJ1-2 and TRBJ2-5 emerged as the favored segments in persistent disease.

Germline CDR1 SGHTS, CDR2 YDEGEE. The CDR3 runs to 18 residues. Trimming removed 4 bases from V and 5 bases from J; junction bases left unmatched: 16. Investigators prepared the TCR beta libraries by applying iRepertoire HTBI primers and Arm-PCR of CDR3 regions. TCRdb passed the multiplex PCR reads through MiXCR, listing each CDR3 protein once. The sample has around 510,000 distinct CDR3 sequences; less than 25% are singletons. This clonotype was recorded a few times. What it recognizes is unknown. Described time point: persistent/refractory GD, antithyroid drugs over 5 years with positive TRAb. The TCR library used RNA extracted from PBMCs.

Sample: peripheral blood mononuclear cells (PBMCs), taken when the disease was refractory, from a patient treated with antithyroid drugs. V is TRBV5-8 and J is TRBJ2-7; 12 nucleotides agree with TRBD2. This TCR was sampled from a female donor with Graves disease. The CDR3 DNA reads TGTGCCAGCAGCCCGAGACAGTCGACTAGCGGGAGAGGCAACGAGCAGTACTTC. Protein sequence: CASSPRQSTSGRGNEQYF.